This entry is about one T cell receptor (beta chain). This sample is part of a study of blood T cell repertoires in COVID-19. Per the germline V gene, CDR1 is LNHDA and CDR2 is SQIVND (reference sequence). With V trimmed by 2 bases and J by 5 bases, 2 bases remained unmatched. This CDR3 region has 14 residues. Sequenced by immunoSEQ multiplex PCR; TCRdb stores in-frame clones only, minus some. The sample shows around 190,000 clones, just under 80% of them seen only once. This clonotype was sampled from a man between 65 and 79 years old with active or convalescent COVID-19. The chain links TRBV19 to TRBJ2-2, with 7 bases matching TRBD1. Sequenced input: peripheral blood. The CDR3 sequence: CASSIIQGTGELFF. The CDR3 DNA reads TGTGCCAGTAGTATAATACAGGGGACCGGGGAGCTGTTTTTT. Complete variable domain (other parts from reference TRBV19 and TRBJ2-2): DGGITQSPKYLFRKEGQNVTLSCEQNLNHDAMYWYRQDPGQGLRLIYYSQIVNDFQKGDIAEGYSVSREKKESFPLTVTSAQKNPTAFYLCASSIIQGTGELFFGEGSRLTVL.